The 32 T cell receptor beta chains presented below share a single source sample, sequenced in a study of shared clonotypes between healthy human individuals. Naive CD8 cells were CD45RO-negative, positively selected for CCR7, excluding terminally differentiated effector memory CD45RA+ cells. Libraries were prepared by immunoSEQ multiplex PCR; TCRdb keeps only in-frame clonotypes and omits some of them. The sample has about 2 million clones, about 95% seen once. The sample consisted of naive CD8+ T cells sorted from blood. These receptors were collected from a man between 18 and 35 years old in good health.

This sequence joins TRBV10-3 and TRBJ2-5; 7 bases fit TRBD1. This CDR3 has 13 amino acids. Trimming took 9 bases from V and 5 from J; bases not matched to a gene: 9. Looked up from germline, CDR1 is ENHRY and CDR2 is SYGVKD. CDR3 nucleotides: TGTGCCATTGCGACAGGGCATGGGGAGACCCAGTACTTC. This translates into CAIATGHGETQYF.

The V and J genes are TRBV5-1 and TRBJ2-5; TRBD2 matches at 8 bases. The CDR3 loop spans 17 amino acids. Germline-derived CDR1 and CDR2 are SGHRS and YFSETQ. V was pared by 4 bases and J by 5 bases, with 16 bases of the junction left unmatched. CDR3 sequence: CASSPSLLAARGETQYF. The CDR3 DNA reads TGCGCCAGCAGCCCTTCTTTACTAGCGGCCCGGGGGGAGACCCAGTACTTC.

J is TRBJ2-7 and V is TRBV7-2; D uncertain. The CDR3 is 14 residues long. Germline CDR1 reads SGHTA; CDR2 reads FQGNSA. The V gene lost 3 bases and the J gene lost 3 bases, with 12 bases spanning the gap. The CDR3: CASSLTPSNYEQYF. The CDR3 DNA follows: TGTGCCAGCAGCTTGACTCCTTCGAACTACGAGCAGTACTTC.

The chain has TRBV27 and TRBJ2-6; a weak D match, TRBD1 (6 bases). Trimming shortened V by 5 bases and J by 2 bases, and 13 bases separated the two germline ends. Germline V lookup: CDR1 MNHEY, CDR2 SMNVEV (reference sequence). CDR3 length equals 16 residues. CDR3 DNA: TGTGCCAGCAGTCATACAGGGCCTACTGGGGCCAACGTCCTGACTTTC. Protein: CASSHTGPTGANVLTF.

The rearrangement joins TRBV6-5 to TRBJ2-5; D is perhaps TRBD2 (5 bases). This CDR3 contains 14 residues. Germline lookup yields CDR1 MNHEY and CDR2 SVGAGI. The V end lost 2 bases, the J end lost 4 bases, and 11 bases lay between the germline ends. CDR3 amino acids: CASSYTEGPETQYF. CDR3 DNA: TGTGCCAGCAGTTACACTGAGGGCCCAGAGACCCAGTACTTC.

V and J are TRBV6-5 and TRBJ1-4, with D perhaps TRBD1 (6 bases). V was pared by 5 bases and J by 8 bases, with 15 bases between. The CDR3 sequence is 14 residues long. Germline-derived CDR1 and CDR2 are MNHEY and SVGAGI. CDR3: CASSHRQAREKLFF. DNA for the CDR3: TGTGCCAGCAGTCACCGACAGGCGAGGGAAAAACTGTTTTTT.

The chain recombines TRBV7-3 with TRBJ1-6; D might be TRBD1 (5 bases). The V gene's germline CDR1 is SGHTA and CDR2 FQGTGA. The CDR3 is 15 residues long. Trimming pared 0 bases from V and 10 bases from J, leaving 13 bases between. This CDR3 is CASSLTVGGWSPLHF. The CDR3 DNA sequence: TGTGCCAGCAGCTTAACCGTGGGGGGATGGTCACCCCTCCACTTT.

Note on this clone: An end of the junction does not agree with germline; a read error may underlie this. The genes are TRBV7-7 and TRBJ2-2; TRBD2 aligns across 8 bases. The CDR3 has 16 amino acids. Germline CDR1 is SSHAT and CDR2 is FNYEAQ (reference sequence). In DNA form, the CDR3 reads TGTGCTAGCAGCTCGGCAGCGGGAGAGGAGACCGGGGAGCTGTTTTTT. Protein product: CASSSAAGEETGELFF.

The V gene is TRBV30, the J gene TRBJ2-5; possible D gene TRBD1, 5 bases. Trimming stripped 7 bases from V and 3 bases from J, with 18 bases between. Germline assignment: CDR1 GTSNPN and CDR2 SVGIG (reference sequence). This CDR3 region has 14 residues. The CDR3 reads CAFLTPPGKETQYF. The CDR3 DNA is TGTGCCTTCCTTACCCCCCCAGGGAAAGAGACCCAGTACTTC.

The chain has TRBV5-1 and TRBJ1-1, with D tentatively TRBD1 (6 bases). The V gene's germline CDR1 is SGHRS and CDR2 YFSETQ. This CDR3 is 15 amino acids long. V was pared by 4 bases and J by 2 bases, with 15 bases between. CDR3 bases: TGCGCCAGCAGCCCCCCTCTGGGACAAAACACTGAAGCTTTCTTT. Its translation: CASSPPLGQNTEAFF.

V and J are TRBV11-2 and TRBJ2-2; D is ambiguous. CDR1 and CDR2 from the germline V gene are SGHAT and FQNNGV. The CDR3 is 16 residues long. Trimming took 0 bases from V and 3 from J, leaving 11 bases between them. The CDR3 loop reads CASSLDLQTYTGELFF. The DNA of the CDR3 is TGTGCCAGCAGCTTAGATCTTCAGACTTACACCGGGGAGCTGTTTTTT.

The chain employs TRBV6-5 and TRBJ2-5, with D hard to call. In germline, CDR1 is MNHEY, CDR2 SVGAGI. The CDR3 runs to 13 residues. V dropped 0 bases and J dropped 4 bases, with 6 bases sitting between them. In DNA form, the CDR3 reads TGTGCCAGCAGTTACTCGAGTTTAGAGACCCAGTACTTC. The encoded protein is CASSYSSLETQYF.

The chain has TRBV10-3 and TRBJ2-7; D is unresolved. V lost 3 bases to trimming and J lost 2 bases, with 11 bases between them. The CDR3 sequence is 14 residues long. The germline gives CDR1 ENHRY, CDR2 SYGVKD. The CDR3 DNA reads as TGTGCCATCAGTGAATCCCAGGATACCTACGAGCAGTACTTC. It yields the protein CAISESQDTYEQYF.

The chain uses TRBV27 and TRBJ1-4, with a possible D match to TRBD1 (6 bases). The CDR3 has 15 residues. V was cut by 1 base and J by 3 bases, with 9 bases left in between. The germline V gene has CDR1 MNHEY and CDR2 SMNVEV (reference sequence). The CDR3 spells CASSLWGASNEKLFF. DNA for the CDR3: TGTGCCAGCAGTTTATGGGGGGCGTCTAATGAAAAACTGTTTTTT.

The rearrangement links TRBV19 to TRBJ1-5, with D uncertain. The length of the CDR3 is 13 residues. Germline CDR1 reads LNHDA; CDR2 reads SQIVND (reference sequence). V lost 0 bases and J 6 bases, leaving 6 bases between the germline ends. CDR3 sequence (DNA): TGTGCCAGTAGTATAGAGAGCGGTCAGCCCCAGCATTTT. Residues: CASSIESGQPQHF.

The chain has TRBV27 and TRBJ2-7, with 10 bases that match TRBD2. The trim removed 5 bases at V and 4 bases at J, leaving 11 bases unmatched. CDR3 length equals 16 residues. Germline CDR1 MNHEY, CDR2 SMNVEV (reference sequence). CDR3 sequence reads: CASSPRTSGFLYEQYF. Written as DNA, the CDR3 is TGTGCCAGCAGTCCGCGGACTAGCGGATTTTTATACGAGCAGTACTTC.

The chain joins TRBV2 to TRBJ1-1; D may be TRBD1 (5 bases). The CDR3 totals 12 residues. CDR1 is SNHLY, CDR2 FYNNEI, per germline. The V and J ends lost 4 bases and 8 bases respectively, with 11 bases between them. CDR3 in amino acids: CASSVVGAEAFF. The CDR3 nucleotides read TGTGCCAGCAGTGTCGTTGGGGCGGAAGCTTTCTTT.

The rearrangement joins TRBV6-6 to TRBJ2-5; a possible D gene is TRBD2 (5 bases). V dropped 2 bases and J dropped 3 bases, with 16 bases sitting between them. This CDR3 spans 16 amino acids. Germline CDR1 MNHNY, CDR2 SVGAGI (reference sequence). The CDR3 sequence is CASSYGLKMVEETQYF. The CDR3 coding sequence is TGTGCCAGCAGTTACGGACTCAAGATGGTGGAAGAGACCCAGTACTTC.

The chain couples TRBV4-1 to TRBJ1-2; D not certain. CDR3 size: 13 residues. Germline V CDR1 and CDR2: MGHRA, YSYEKL. V gave up 3 bases and J gave up 8 bases, with 13 bases separating them. The CDR3 here is CASSHDNGEGYTF. CDR3 DNA sequence: TGCGCCAGCAGCCATGACAACGGAGAAGGCTACACCTTC.

A remark on this clone: Distinct nucleotide sequences in the sample also encode this CDR3. The chain carries TRBV4-3 and TRBJ2-2, with 11 bases that match TRBD2. From germline, CDR1 is LGHNA and CDR2 YSLEER. With V trimmed by 2 bases and J by 5 bases, 1 base remained unmatched. The CDR3 covers 15 residues. CDR3 DNA sequence: TGCGCCAGCAGCCAACTAGCGGGAGGTACCGGGGAGCTGTTTTTT. It encodes CASSQLAGGTGELFF.

The DNA for the CDR3 is TGTGCCAGCAGCGCCATAGGGGAGGGCGAGACCCAGTACTTC. This translates into CASSAIGEGETQYF. The rearrangement joins TRBV11-2 to TRBJ2-5; TRBD2 agrees at 7 bases. V shed 5 bases, J shed 5 bases, and the junction held 8 bases outside the gene matches. The CDR3 totals 14 residues. Germline CDR1 and CDR2: SGHAT and FQNNGV.

The chain links TRBV28 to TRBJ1-2, with no clear D. CDR1 is MDHEN and CDR2 is SYDVKM in the germline V gene. Trimming cost V 6 bases and J 6 bases, with 17 bases left between them. The CDR3 is 14 residues long. The CDR3 DNA is TGTGCCAGCAGCCCTCAAGTCGGTAAGGATGGCTACACCTTC. Amino acid sequence: CASSPQVGKDGYTF.

This chain joins TRBV7-9 and TRBJ2-7, with D perhaps assigned TRBD1 or TRBD2 (5 bases each). The CDR3 extends over 15 amino acids. CDR1 and CDR2 from the germline V gene are SEHNR and FQNEAQ (reference sequence). V lost 3 bases, J lost 5 bases, and 17 bases lay in between. The CDR3 sequence is CASSFGTSQADEQYF. CDR3 nucleotides: TGTGCCAGCAGCTTCGGGACCTCTCAAGCGGACGAGCAGTACTTC. The full variable domain, rest sourced from reference TRBV7-9 and TRBJ2-7, is DTGVSQNPRHKITKRGQNVTFRCDPISEHNRLYWYRQTLGQGPEFLTYFQNEAQLEKSRLLSDRFSAERPKGSFSTLEIQRTEQGDSAMYLCASSFGTSQADEQYFGPGTRLTVT.

V usage is TRBV4-1 and J usage is TRBJ2-7; D possibly matches TRBD1 or TRBD2 (5 bases each). The CDR3 covers 14 residues. Germline V gene data show CDR1 as MGHRA and CDR2 as YSYEKL. Trimming cost V 2 bases and J 0 bases, with 8 bases left between them. CDR3 amino acids: CASSQIGTSYEQYF. The CDR3 DNA reads TGCGCCAGCAGCCAAATCGGGACCTCCTACGAGCAGTACTTC.

The chain couples TRBV4-3 to TRBJ2-7, with D unresolved. CDR1 LGHNA and CDR2 YSLEER come from the germline V gene. This CDR3 comprises 13 residues. Trimming left V 4 bases short and J 2 bases short, with 9 bases between. CDR3: CASSLSVTYEQYF. In DNA, the CDR3 is TGCGCCAGCAGCCTAAGCGTTACCTACGAGCAGTACTTC.

The V and J genes are TRBV4-3 and TRBJ1-1; tentative D call: TRBD1 (6 bases). The CDR3 is 16 residues long. Germline V gives CDR1 LGHNA, CDR2 YSLEER. Trimming took 1 base from V and 7 from J, leaving 19 bases between them. This chain's CDR3 is CASSQAAGDTFFEAFF. The CDR3 DNA reads TGCGCCAGCAGCCAAGCGGCAGGGGATACCTTTTTTGAAGCTTTCTTT.

With respect to this clone: Other DNA sequences in the same sample also yield this CDR3. The chain has TRBV5-6 and TRBJ1-1; 8 nucleotides match TRBD1. V lost 5 bases and J lost 1; bases outside the gene matches: 4. Germline CDR1 and CDR2: SGHDT and YYEEEE. The CDR3 length is 14 residues. The CDR3 reads CASSFGTGNTEAFF. CDR3 coding DNA: TGTGCCAGCAGTTTCGGGACAGGGAACACTGAAGCTTTCTTT.

The genes are TRBV4-1 and TRBJ2-1; D not certain. The CDR3 covers 14 residues. Germline V gene data show CDR1 as MGHRA and CDR2 as YSYEKL. Trimming cost V 3 bases and J 4 bases, with 10 bases left between them. The CDR3 nucleotides are TGCGCCAGCAGCCATACCCCTGGGTACAATGAGCAGTTCTTC. It codes for CASSHTPGYNEQFF.

This clone came up once. The chain joins TRBV4-2 to TRBJ2-5, with TRBD2 identical over 7 bases. Germline assignment: CDR1 LGHNA and CDR2 YNFKEQ. The CDR3 length is 14 residues. Trimming cost V 4 bases and J 3 bases; bases outside gene matches: 5. Here the CDR3 DNA reads TGTGCCAGCAGCCCAACCCTAGCGGAAGAGACCCAGTACTTC. Translation gives CASSPTLAEETQYF.

The V call is TRBV6-4, the J call TRBJ1-1; a weak D match, TRBD1 (6 bases). V shed 6 bases and J shed 5 bases, with 13 bases lying between them. CDR3 size: 13 residues. The V gene's germline CDR1 is MRHNA and CDR2 SNTAGT. CDR3 in DNA: TGTGCCAGCAGCGAGGGGGTGTGGACTGAAGCTTTCTTT. Translating gives CASSEGVWTEAFF.

A word on this clone: The identical CDR3 is also encoded by other nucleotide sequences in the sample. J is TRBJ2-3 and V is TRBV29-1, with D perhaps matching TRBD1 (5 bases). Germline V gene data show CDR1 as SQVTM and CDR2 as ANQGSEA. This CDR3 is 13 amino acids long. Trimming pared 2 bases from V and 1 base from J, leaving 7 bases between. CDR3 in amino acids: CSVEQGGTDTQYF. CDR3 coding DNA: TGCAGCGTTGAACAGGGTGGCACAGATACGCAGTATTTT.

CDR3 protein: CASSSGLLVHEQYF. CDR3 sequence (DNA): TGTGCCAGCAGTTCGGGACTGCTGGTCCACGAGCAGTACTTC. The chain joins TRBV27 to TRBJ2-7; TRBD2 might be the D (6 bases). The CDR3 has 14 amino acids. Trimming pared 4 bases from V and 5 bases from J, leaving 15 bases between. The germline V gene encodes CDR1 MNHEY and CDR2 SMNVEV (reference sequence).